This T cell receptor (beta chain) appears in the sequencing data of a study of OX40 agonist ivuxolimab in advanced cancers. Study summary: The diagnoses of dose-escalation patients were hepatocellular carcinoma, melanoma, renal cell or head and neck cancer. Study-wide results and limits: Among T cells, CD8+ cells averaged more expanded clones than CD4+ cells. Researchers did not determine the expanded peripheral T cells' antigen specificity.

V lost 0 bases and J 0 bases, leaving 3 bases between the germline ends. CDR1 SGHDT and CDR2 YYEEEE come from the germline V gene. The CDR3 is 14 residues long. Points on this clone: The antigen remains unidentified. This same CDR3 is encoded by further DNA sequences in the sample.

Generated by immunoSEQ multiplex PCR, the TCRdb table keeps only in-frame clones and is missing some. In the table there are about 6,300 clones, 70% of which are singletons. Autoimmune disease history or systemic immunosuppression excluded patients. This TCR derives from an adult with an advanced solid tumor such as melanoma, head and neck, liver or kidney cancer. This chain uses TRBV5-6 with TRBJ1-4; unclear D gene. The material was CD4+ or CD8+ T cells sorted from blood, obtained in a trial of the OX40 agonist ivuxolimab. Here the CDR3 reads CASSLVATNEKLFF. CDR3 in DNA: TGTGCCAGCAGCTTGGTTGCAACTAATGAAAAACTGTTTTTT. The full variable domain, in which reference TRBV5-6 and TRBJ1-4 provide the parts outside the CDR3, is DAGVTQSPTHLIKTRGQQVTLRCSPKSGHDTVSWYQQALGQGPQFIFQYYEEEERQRGNFPDRFSGHQFPNYSSELNVNALLLGDSALYLCASSLVATNEKLFFGSGTQLSVL.